Listed below are T cell receptor beta chains from one sample, sequenced in a study of T cell repertoires in cytomegalovirus infection. Each CDR3 protein is one row after TCRdb ran MiXCR on the reads. The repertoire holds around 440,000 distinct CDR3 sequences, 11% seen once, with about a tenth in the top ten. Sequenced material: PBMCs. These receptors originate from a human donor in good health (CMV status not recorded). Some clones in this sample may be carry-over from other donors' samples. Each CDR3 is given with its conserved first and last residue. Each record gives: J gene, V gene, CDR3 protein.

j_call: TRBJ1-4; v_call: TRBV20-1; cdr3_aa: CSALSGGEGDEKLFF
j_call: TRBJ2-1; v_call: TRBV7-2; cdr3_aa: CASSFPLRGGNYNEQFF
j_call: TRBJ1-3; v_call: TRBV6-5; cdr3_aa: CASARSRDTIYF
j_call: TRBJ2-6; v_call: TRBV6-5; cdr3_aa: CASSYGEAGANVLTF
j_call: TRBJ1-2; v_call: TRBV7-6; cdr3_aa: CASSLTTARGRGYTF
j_call: TRBJ1-4; v_call: TRBV12-3/TRBV12-4; cdr3_aa: CASSLGQLREKLFF
j_call: TRBJ1-4; v_call: TRBV28; cdr3_aa: CASSLMGGFPDEKLFF
j_call: TRBJ1-4; v_call: TRBV7-9; cdr3_aa: CASSSRGGVEEKLFF
j_call: TRBJ2-1; v_call: TRBV7-8; cdr3_aa: CASSLSGPPHSEQFF
j_call: TRBJ2-1; v_call: TRBV12-3/TRBV12-4; cdr3_aa: CASSRQGALGNEQFF
j_call: TRBJ2-7; v_call: TRBV28; cdr3_aa: CASSTTREQYF
j_call: TRBJ1-2; v_call: TRBV12-3/TRBV12-4; cdr3_aa: CASTQQGNYGYTF
j_call: TRBJ2-1; v_call: TRBV19; cdr3_aa: CASMDGDNEQFF
j_call: TRBJ2-7; v_call: TRBV28; cdr3_aa: CASRLAGSGYYEQYF
j_call: TRBJ2-7; v_call: TRBV20-1; cdr3_aa: CSASSGRGEQYF
j_call: TRBJ2-5; v_call: TRBV7-2; cdr3_aa: CASSRGQVETQYF
j_call: TRBJ2-3; v_call: TRBV20-1; cdr3_aa: CSASWIRDPDTQYF
j_call: TRBJ2-1; v_call: TRBV7-9; cdr3_aa: CASTLLAGGPSYNEQFF
j_call: TRBJ2-6; v_call: TRBV19; cdr3_aa: CASDPGSFSGANVLTF
j_call: TRBJ2-5; v_call: TRBV28; cdr3_aa: CASSFLLAGVLKETQYF
j_call: TRBJ2-7; v_call: TRBV5-1; cdr3_aa: CASSLQGQGGEQYF
j_call: TRBJ1-3; v_call: TRBV12-3/TRBV12-4; cdr3_aa: CASSPGPLTGNTIYF
j_call: TRBJ2-3; v_call: TRBV5-8; cdr3_aa: CASTLSGARLGTDTQYF
j_call: TRBJ1-4; v_call: TRBV2; cdr3_aa: CASSEEAEKLFF
j_call: TRBJ2-1; v_call: TRBV7-8; cdr3_aa: CASSFPGRAYNEQFF
j_call: TRBJ2-1; v_call: TRBV10-2; cdr3_aa: CASSESNGGLYNEQFF
j_call: TRBJ1-1; v_call: TRBV19; cdr3_aa: CASKPGTRNTEAFF
j_call: TRBJ2-5; v_call: TRBV28; cdr3_aa: CASSLGAGRGLGVETQYF
j_call: TRBJ1-1; v_call: TRBV5-1; cdr3_aa: CASSLAQGDAEAFF
j_call: TRBJ1-5; v_call: TRBV7-2; cdr3_aa: CASSLAWQPQHF
j_call: TRBJ2-7; v_call: TRBV29-1; cdr3_aa: CSVRGASYEQYF
j_call: TRBJ2-1; v_call: TRBV19; cdr3_aa: CASSPGGLAGGPSVNEQFF
j_call: TRBJ1-1; v_call: TRBV6-5; cdr3_aa: CASRPLQGKNTEAFF
j_call: TRBJ1-1; v_call: TRBV11-2; cdr3_aa: CASSLIRENTEAFF
j_call: TRBJ1-4; v_call: TRBV3-1; cdr3_aa: CASSQGRTNEKLFF
j_call: TRBJ2-3; v_call: TRBV2; cdr3_aa: CASSEQGQTDTQYF
j_call: TRBJ1-4; v_call: TRBV7-3; cdr3_aa: CASSPKRGANEKLFF
j_call: TRBJ2-2; v_call: TRBV10-1; cdr3_aa: CASSGPGSYTGELFF
j_call: TRBJ2-2; v_call: TRBV28; cdr3_aa: CASRWQTNTGELFF
j_call: TRBJ2-7; v_call: TRBV28; cdr3_aa: CASSLGVGRIYEQYF
j_call: TRBJ1-4; v_call: TRBV2; cdr3_aa: CASSREAINEKLFF
j_call: TRBJ2-3; v_call: TRBV27; cdr3_aa: CASSFEGVTDTQYF
j_call: TRBJ2-2; v_call: TRBV28; cdr3_aa: CASSFWGMNTGELFF
j_call: TRBJ1-5; v_call: TRBV4-2; cdr3_aa: CASSVRQDQPQHF
j_call: TRBJ1-5; v_call: TRBV7-2; cdr3_aa: CASSPTQTGRNNQPQHF
j_call: TRBJ2-5; v_call: TRBV28; cdr3_aa: CASSLPAETQYF
j_call: TRBJ1-5; v_call: TRBV6-2/TRBV6-3; cdr3_aa: CASSSLDSNQPQHF
j_call: TRBJ2-1; v_call: TRBV19; cdr3_aa: CASSGGSGSYNEQFF
j_call: TRBJ2-5; v_call: TRBV19; cdr3_aa: CASSTPTGLRETQYF
j_call: TRBJ1-2; v_call: TRBV7-3; cdr3_aa: CASSPGQNANYGYTF
j_call: TRBJ2-6; v_call: TRBV15; cdr3_aa: CATSLGRGAGANVLTF
j_call: TRBJ1-1; v_call: TRBV5-5; cdr3_aa: CASSWAGSTEAFF
j_call: TRBJ1-4; v_call: TRBV4-1; cdr3_aa: CASSLPGRGLNEKLFF
j_call: TRBJ2-7; v_call: TRBV19; cdr3_aa: CASRGTGVMSYEQYF
j_call: TRBJ1-3; v_call: TRBV6-1; cdr3_aa: CASWGQSSSGNTIYF
j_call: TRBJ2-2; v_call: TRBV6-6; cdr3_aa: CASSYVGGTTGELFF
j_call: TRBJ2-7; v_call: TRBV6-1; cdr3_aa: CASSARWPNSYEQYF
j_call: TRBJ1-2; v_call: TRBV7-9; cdr3_aa: CASSPPRINAGRPYGYTF
j_call: TRBJ2-3; v_call: TRBV20-1; cdr3_aa: CSVPRGGTDTQYF
j_call: TRBJ1-1; v_call: TRBV7-9; cdr3_aa: CASSLEVGGPEAFF